These 7 T cell receptor beta chains originate from one sample sequenced in a study of T cell responses to AZD1222 COVID-19 vaccine. TCRdb's table, derived via immunoSEQ multiplex PCR, lists solely in-frame clones and lacks some. The repertoire has roughly 60,000 clones, 65% to 80% of them found once; the top ten carry approximately 3.5%. The input for sequencing was peripheral blood, taken 28 days after the second AZD1222 dose. The receptors stem from an adult who received the AZD1222 COVID-19 vaccine.

The CDR3 protein is CASSFQGASPLHF. CDR3 bases: TGTGCCAGCAGTTTCCAAGGTGCTTCACCCCTCCACTTT. The chain uses TRBV6-5 and TRBJ1-6; D is ambiguous. The germline V and J ends were trimmed by 4 bases and 9 bases, with 10 bases remaining between them. Germline values: CDR1 MNHEY, CDR2 SVGAGI. CDR3 length: 13 residues.

The chain carries TRBV9 and TRBJ1-6; D gene ambiguous. Per the germline V gene, CDR1 is SGDLS and CDR2 is YYNGEE. V was clipped by 2 bases and J by 7 bases, with 16 bases between them. The CDR3 is 16 amino acids. The CDR3 is CASSVRVLTPNSPLHF. The CDR3 DNA follows: TGTGCCAGCAGCGTCCGGGTTTTGACACCGAATTCACCCCTCCACTTT.

The V and J genes are TRBV3-1 (or the pseudogene TRBV3-2) and TRBJ2-5, with TRBD2 matching 8 bases. CDR3 length: 17 amino acids. V lost 3 bases and J lost 5; bases outside the gene matches: 14. Germline V lookup: CDR1 LGHDT, CDR2 YNNKEL (reference sequence). This CDR3 reads CASSQLSGGSRWETQYF. The CDR3 coding sequence is TGTGCCAGCAGCCAGTTAAGCGGGGGCTCCAGGTGGGAGACCCAGTACTTC.

V gene TRBV24-1 combines with J gene TRBJ1-1, with 8 bases matching TRBD1. The germline V gene encodes CDR1 KGHDR and CDR2 SFDVKD. V gave up 6 bases and J gave up 0 bases; unmatched junction bases: 8. The CDR3 totals 16 residues. The CDR3 reads CATSTDRGPMNTEAFF. The CDR3 bases are TGTGCCACCAGTACCGACAGGGGACCTATGAACACTGAAGCTTTCTTT.

V and J are TRBV7-9 and TRBJ2-6; maybe TRBD1 (6 bases). Trimming left V 4 bases short and J 0 bases short, with 16 bases between. Germline V gene lookup returns CDR1 SEHNR and CDR2 FQNEAQ (reference sequence). This CDR3 is 18 amino acids long. In DNA, the CDR3 is TGTGCCAGCAGCTCTACCTTGGGGGCCGTCTCTGGGGCCAACGTCCTGACTTTC. Its translation: CASSSTLGAVSGANVLTF.

This clone was recorded once. The CDR3 nucleotides are TGCGCCAGCAGCGAGGCTAGGACAGGGGGCGGCTACACCTTC. Translated: CASSEARTGGGYTF. The chain links TRBV5-1 to TRBJ1-2; 11 nucleotides line up with TRBD1. The CDR3 runs 14 residues. Losses at the gene ends were 4 bases for V and 8 bases for J; bases not matched to a gene: 7. The V gene's germline CDR1 is SGHRS and CDR2 YFSETQ.

The genes are TRBV2 and TRBJ2-1, with D possibly matching TRBD2 (7 bases). Germline V lookup: CDR1 SNHLY, CDR2 FYNNEI. V lost 4 bases and J 9 bases, leaving 19 bases between the germline ends. CDR3 length: 15 residues. The chain's CDR3 is CASSVEGGASSEQFF. The CDR3 coding sequence is TGTGCCAGCAGTGTGGAAGGGGGGGCTTCGTCTGAGCAGTTCTTC.